The next 14 T cell receptor beta chains were all read from a single sample in a study of cytomegalovirus exposure and HLA in healthy donors (dated by TCRdb to 2016 to 2017). Receptor libraries were prepared by the immunoSEQ multiplex PCR assay. For the multiplex PCR, a mixture combining 60 forward primers for TCR Vbeta segments and 13 reverse primers for TCR Jbeta segments was used. TCRdb re-hosts the immuneACCESS table, in-frame sequences only. Its copies lack some clones; in the studies checked, an unresolved V gene accounts for under half of them, and the cause for the rest is not known. The sample table shows around 200,000 clones, and roughly 70% are seen once. In total, the top ten clones hold approximately 2.9% of the sample. Specimen: PBMCs. The receptors were gathered from a male donor in good health and CMV-seronegative.

This clone showed up just a few times. The rearrangement uses TRBV27 and TRBJ1-5; 8 nucleotides line up with TRBD1. The CDR3 consists of 16 residues. Losses at the gene ends were 7 bases for V and 5 bases for J; bases not matched to a gene: 13. Germline V gene data show CDR1 as MNHEY and CDR2 as SMNVEV (reference sequence). The CDR3 loop reads CASKPLTGEVHQPQHF. CDR3 DNA: TGTGCCAGCAAGCCTCTGACAGGGGAGGTTCATCAGCCCCAGCATTTT.

This clone occurred a few times. The chain recombines TRBV2 with TRBJ1-2; D gene ambiguous. From germline, CDR1 is SNHLY and CDR2 FYNNEI. The CDR3 consists of 13 residues. Trimming left V 4 bases short and J 4 bases short, with 10 bases between. The DNA of the CDR3 is TGTGCCAGCAGTGGAGGCCTTACCTATGGCTACACCTTC. Its translation: CASSGGLTYGYTF.

J is TRBJ1-6 and V is TRBV4-1; TRBD1 matches at 7 bases. Germline CDR1 and CDR2: MGHRA and YSYEKL. The CDR3 is made up of 16 amino acids. V trimming: 0 bases; J trimming: 6 bases; junction bases outside the gene matches: 5. Here the CDR3 DNA reads TGCGCCAGCAGCCAAGAAGGGGGGACAGCTAATTCACCCCTCCACTTT. Translated, it gives CASSQEGGTANSPLHF.

The sample holds one count of this clone. The J gene is TRBJ1-2, the V gene TRBV5-1; D gene unclear. The CDR3 has 14 amino acids. Germline CDR1 SGHRS, CDR2 YFSETQ. Trimming stripped 0 bases from V and 8 bases from J, with 14 bases between. In DNA, the CDR3 is TGCGCCAGCAGCTTGGGAGTGGCGGGGTACGGCTACACCTTC. It specifies CASSLGVAGYGYTF.

This sequence joins TRBV9 and TRBJ2-7, with 13 bases identical to TRBD2. J was trimmed by 2 bases and V by 4 bases; bases with no gene match: 3. The CDR3 covers 15 residues. Looked up from germline, CDR1 is SGDLS and CDR2 is YYNGEE. The CDR3 sequence is CASSQLAGGPYEQYF. The DNA of the CDR3 is TGTGCCAGCAGCCAACTAGCGGGGGGGCCCTACGAGCAGTACTTC. The variable domain in full, with the rest retrieved from reference TRBV9 and TRBJ2-7, is DSGVTQTPKHLITATGQRVTLRCSPRSGDLSVYWYQQSLDQGLQFLIQYYNGEERAKGNILERFSAQQFPDLHSELNLSSLELGDSALYFCASSQLAGGPYEQYFGPGTRLTVT.

V gene TRBV6-5 combines with J gene TRBJ1-5, with TRBD1 matching over 12 bases. The germline V gene has CDR1 MNHEY and CDR2 SVGAGI. This CDR3 has 15 residues. Trimming at V came to 6 bases and at J to 4 bases, leaving 4 bases not matched to a gene. The CDR3 here is CASSRDRGPNQPQHF. The CDR3 region has the DNA TGTGCCAGCAGCAGGGACAGGGGGCCTAATCAGCCCCAGCATTTT.

The rearrangement links TRBV6-4 to TRBJ1-6, with no clear D. Germline CDR1 MRHNA, CDR2 SNTAGT. The CDR3 has 13 residues. Trimming left V 5 bases short and J 6 bases short, with 8 bases between. The chain's CDR3 is CASSNGVNSPLHF. CDR3 sequence (DNA): TGTGCCAGCAGTAACGGAGTTAATTCACCCCTCCACTTT.

This clone was picked up one time. The chain employs TRBV7-3 and TRBJ2-1; 9 positions match TRBD1. Unmatched junction bases numbered 7, after V lost 5 bases and J lost 5 bases. The CDR3 has 15 amino acids. CDR1 SGHTA and CDR2 FQGTGA come from the germline V gene. CDR3 amino acids: CASSRWTGDDNEQFF. CDR3 sequence (DNA): TGTGCCAGCAGCCGCTGGACAGGGGATGACAATGAGCAGTTCTTC.

This chain connects TRBV4-3 to TRBJ2-2; tentatively, D is TRBD2 (5 bases). V lost 2 bases to trimming and J lost 3 bases, with 10 bases between them. The CDR3 is made up of 15 amino acids. Germline V CDR1 and CDR2: LGHNA, YSLEER. The CDR3 region has the DNA TGCGCCAGCAGCCAAACGGGGTCGGACACCGGGGAGCTGTTTTTT. Translating it yields CASSQTGSDTGELFF.

The chain links TRBV19 to TRBJ2-1; 9 nucleotides match TRBD1. Trimming cost V 5 bases and J 8 bases; bases outside gene matches: 4. The CDR3 consists of 13 residues. CDR1 and CDR2 from the germline V gene are LNHDA and SQIVND (reference sequence). As DNA, the CDR3 is TGTGCCAGTAGTGACAGGGGGGGCGATGAGCAGTTCTTC. This translates into CASSDRGGDEQFF. Variable domain in full (rest from reference TRBV19 and TRBJ2-1): DGGITQSPKYLFRKEGQNVTLSCEQNLNHDAMYWYRQDPGQGLRLIYYSQIVNDFQKGDIAEGYSVSREKKESFPLTVTSAQKNPTAFYLCASSDRGGDEQFFGPGTRLTVL.

This clone was observed a few times. This chain links TRBV18 with TRBJ1-2, with 11 bases aligning to TRBD1. The V gene end was trimmed by 4 bases and the J gene end by 6 bases; junction bases not matched to a gene: 7. The CDR3 runs to 15 residues. Germline CDR1 KGHSH, CDR2 LQKENI. The CDR3 nucleotides are TGTGCCAGCTCACGAAACGGACAGGGGGCGAATGGCTACACCTTC. Protein: CASSRNGQGANGYTF. The full variable domain, rest sourced from reference TRBV18 and TRBJ1-2, is NAGVMQNPRHLVRRRGQEARLRCSPMKGHSHVYWYRQLPEEGLKFMVYLQKENIIDESGMPKERFSAEFPKEGPSILRIQQVVRGDSAAYFCASSRNGQGANGYTFGSGTRLTVV.

This clone was detected a few times. The gene calls are TRBV7-9 and TRBJ1-1; 7 nucleotides line up with TRBD1. The CDR3 spans 14 residues. J lost 4 bases, V lost 0 bases, and 2 bases had no gene match. Germline CDR1 is SEHNR and CDR2 is FQNEAQ (reference sequence). The DNA for the CDR3 is TGTGCCAGCAGCTTAGCCGCAGGGGGCACTGAAGCTTTCTTT. Translated, it gives CASSLAAGGTEAFF.

This clone occurred a few times. The chain combines TRBV10-1 with TRBJ2-1; 8 bases fit TRBD2. The CDR3 length is 17 residues. The ends lost 0 bases at V and 0 bases at J; junction bases unmatched: 4. CDR1 and CDR2 from the germline V gene are WNHNN and SYGVQD (reference sequence). CDR3 in amino acids: CASSESIAGGSYNEQFF. The CDR3 DNA is TGCGCCAGCAGTGAGTCGATCGCGGGGGGCTCCTACAATGAGCAGTTCTTC.

A single count supports this clone. The rearrangement links TRBV19 to TRBJ2-7, with 7 positions matching TRBD2. V was pared by 2 bases and J by 0 bases, with 4 bases of the junction left unmatched. In germline, CDR1 is LNHDA, CDR2 SQIVND (reference sequence). The CDR3 length is 15 residues. The CDR3 spells CASSIKRLASYEQYF. The CDR3 DNA follows: TGTGCCAGTAGTATAAAACGACTAGCCTCCTACGAGCAGTACTTC.